These 12 T cell receptor beta chains came from one sample sequenced in a study of cytomegalovirus exposure and HLA in healthy donors. It was with 60 Vbeta and 13 Jbeta primers that the PCR ran. Method: immunoSEQ multiplex PCR; TCRdb's copy keeps in-frame clones and lacks some. The table has 120,000 or so clones, 83% seen once. Input material: PBMCs. These TCRs come from a woman in her 40s in good health and CMV-seropositive.

V gene TRBV9 combines with J gene TRBJ1-2; no clear D gene. Trimming stripped 0 bases from V and 4 bases from J, with 10 bases between. This CDR3 is built from 14 residues. Germline lookup yields CDR1 SGDLS and CDR2 YYNGEE. CDR3 sequence (DNA): TGTGCCAGCAGCGTAGCAGGCAGCTCCTATGGCTACACCTTC. It is translated as CASSVAGSSYGYTF.

The CDR3 sequence: CASSLDGTRWGLGTEAFF. The CDR3 nucleotides are TGTGCCAGCAGCTTAGATGGGACGCGTTGGGGGCTTGGCACTGAAGCTTTCTTT. The gene calls are TRBV11-2 and TRBJ1-1; possibly TRBD1 for D (6 bases). The CDR3 is made up of 18 amino acids. Germline V gene lookup returns CDR1 SGHAT and CDR2 FQNNGV. The V end was cut by 0 bases, the J end by 4 bases, with 21 bases between.

The chain carries TRBV5-4 and TRBJ1-2; D may be TRBD1 (5 bases). The CDR3 has 14 amino acids. Looked up from germline, CDR1 is SGHNT and CDR2 is YYREEE (reference sequence). Trimming shortened V by 2 bases and J by 8 bases, and 16 bases separated the two germline ends. The CDR3 sequence is CASSFIADIRGYTF. DNA for the CDR3: TGTGCCAGCAGCTTTATTGCGGACATAAGGGGCTACACCTTC.

V and J are TRBV10-1 and TRBJ2-1; 9 nucleotides agree with TRBD2. Germline CDR1 and CDR2: WNHNN and SYGVQD (reference sequence). The trim removed 2 bases at V and 8 bases at J, leaving 4 bases unmatched. The CDR3 is 14 amino acids. CDR3 in amino acids: CASSEGLARDEQFF. In DNA, the CDR3 is TGCGCCAGCAGTGAGGGACTAGCGCGCGATGAGCAGTTCTTC.

The rearrangement uses TRBV18 and TRBJ2-1; no definite D call. Germline assignment: CDR1 KGHSH and CDR2 LQKENI. The CDR3 totals 14 residues. The ends were cut back, 6 bases at V and 6 bases at J, with 15 bases in the middle. CDR3 bases: TGTGCCAGCTCGCAACTCCCACGGTCCAATGAGCAGTTCTTC. This gives the protein CASSQLPRSNEQFF.

This chain joins TRBV19 and TRBJ2-5; 9 positions match TRBD1. J was trimmed by 4 bases and V by 4 bases; bases with no gene match: 1. The V gene's germline CDR1 is LNHDA and CDR2 SQIVND (reference sequence). The CDR3 spans 13 residues. The CDR3 sequence is CASSRGQGETQYF. The CDR3 region has the DNA TGTGCCAGTAGTAGGGGACAGGGAGAGACCCAGTACTTC.

The chain couples TRBV30 to TRBJ2-7; 7 bases agree with TRBD1. Germline V gives CDR1 GTSNPN, CDR2 SVGIG (reference sequence). The CDR3 has 15 residues. V shed 4 bases and J 2 bases; nucleotides not matched to a gene: 11. The CDR3 sequence is CAWTAWTGTTYEQYF. CDR3 coding DNA: TGTGCCTGGACCGCCTGGACAGGTACTACCTACGAGCAGTACTTC.

The V and J genes are TRBV11-2 and TRBJ1-2, with 7 nucleotides matching TRBD1. Losses at the gene ends were 2 bases for V and 4 bases for J; bases not matched to a gene: 13. The CDR3 sequence is 17 residues long. In germline, CDR1 is SGHAT, CDR2 FQNNGV. CDR3 nucleotide sequence: TGTGCCAGCAGCTTAATGGGCAGGGGGTTACTTAGCTATGGCTACACCTTC. Its protein product is CASSLMGRGLLSYGYTF.

This clone was seen once. The chain links TRBV10-1 to TRBJ2-1, with 8 bases lining up with TRBD2. The CDR3 spans 14 residues. With V trimmed by 3 bases and J by 3 bases, 1 base remained unmatched. Looked up from germline, CDR1 is WNHNN and CDR2 is SYGVQD (reference sequence). The CDR3 region is CASSESGSYNEQFF. In DNA, the CDR3 is TGCGCCAGCAGTGAAAGCGGGAGCTACAATGAGCAGTTCTTC.

A single count supports this clone. J is TRBJ2-3 and V is TRBV15; 8 bases align to TRBD1. Germline V gene sequence: CDR1 LNHNV, CDR2 YYDKDF (reference sequence). The CDR3 is made up of 14 amino acids. V dropped 0 bases and J dropped 6; count of bases not matched to a gene: 2. The CDR3 coding sequence is TGTGCCACCAGCAGAGATACAGGGGGGGATACGCAGTATTTT. This gives the protein CATSRDTGGDTQYF.

The chain employs TRBV7-9 and TRBJ1-5; 7 nucleotides agree with TRBD1. Germline CDR1 is SEHNR and CDR2 is FQNEAQ (reference sequence). The CDR3 has 15 amino acids. The junction had 3 bases not matched to a gene; V was cut back by 1 base and J by 3 bases. The CDR3, as DNA: TGTGCCAGCAGCTTAGGTACAGGGGCCAATCAGCCCCAGCATTTT. Translating it yields CASSLGTGANQPQHF.

This clone was counted once. J is TRBJ2-1 and V is TRBV4-1; 11 nucleotides align to TRBD1. CDR1 and CDR2 (germline): MGHRA, YSYEKL. This CDR3 is 16 amino acids long. The V and J ends lost 2 bases and 3 bases, in that order; junction bases with no gene match: 3. The CDR3 reads CASSQLGQGVYNEQFF. CDR3 in DNA: TGCGCCAGCAGCCAACTGGGACAGGGGGTCTACAATGAGCAGTTCTTC.